The text below deals with one TCR beta chain. What it binds is unknown. These data come from a study of T cells expressing NK-cell markers. Study background: HCMV seropositivity characterized most of the eight sequenced donors, and seronegativity one.

The study's findings and limits: Four donors likewise had their CD3+CD56-NKG2C+ fraction led by these clonotypes.

As the method of synthesis, 5'RACE template switching with UMIs yielded TCR beta cDNA. Each CDR3 protein gets one entry in TCRdb, which reprocessed the 5' RACE reads and gives no DNA. Its table records some 600,000 distinct CDR3 sequences. CDR3 length: 16 amino acids. Germline CDR1 SQVTM, CDR2 ANQGSEA. Material: blood T cells: a sorted CD56 or NKG2C T cell subset, CD4+ or CD8+ T cells, or bulk PBMC T cells (not recorded which). The receptor was derived from a man younger than 35 in good health. V and J are TRBV29-1 and TRBJ2-3; absent DNA, TCRdb's TRBD1 call cannot be checked. This CDR3 reads CSVTQTDRGAIDTQYF.